This TCR beta chain was sequenced in a study of PD-L1 blockade in urothelial cancer. Regarding the study as a whole: Pretreatment TCR clonality in blood, when below the median, was predictive of better survival.

The sample's time point: peripheral blood 6 weeks after treatment start. This CDR3 is built from 14 residues. The germline V gene encodes CDR1 MNHEY and CDR2 SVGAGI. V was cut by 5 bases and J by 8 bases, with 16 bases left in between. About this clone itself: The antigen is unknown.

Clones were sequenced by immunoSEQ multiplex PCR, and TCRdb holds only the in-frame ones, with some missing. Of 40,000 to 55,000 clones in the sample, more than 75% were seen once. The rearrangement links TRBV6-5 to TRBJ2-1, with a weak D call TRBD2 (6 bases). The sequence was obtained from a man aged 55 to 69 with urothelial cancer. The sample consisted of PBMCs, taken around atezolizumab (anti-PD-L1) treatment. The CDR3 coding sequence is TGTGCCAGCAGTCAGACTAGGGGTTCGGATGAGCAGTTCTTC. The encoded protein is CASSQTRGSDEQFF.